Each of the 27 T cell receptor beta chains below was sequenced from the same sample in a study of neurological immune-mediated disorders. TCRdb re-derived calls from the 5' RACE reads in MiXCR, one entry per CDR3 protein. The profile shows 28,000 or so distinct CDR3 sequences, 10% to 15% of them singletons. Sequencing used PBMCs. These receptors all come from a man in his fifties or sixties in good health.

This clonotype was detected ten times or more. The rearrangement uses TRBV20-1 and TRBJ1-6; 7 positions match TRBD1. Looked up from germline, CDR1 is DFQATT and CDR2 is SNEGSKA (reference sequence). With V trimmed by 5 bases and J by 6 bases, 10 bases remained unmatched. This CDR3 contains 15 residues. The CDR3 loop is CSASDRDAGNSPLHF. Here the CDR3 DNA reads TGCAGTGCTTCCGACAGGGACGCGGGTAATTCACCCCTCCACTTT.

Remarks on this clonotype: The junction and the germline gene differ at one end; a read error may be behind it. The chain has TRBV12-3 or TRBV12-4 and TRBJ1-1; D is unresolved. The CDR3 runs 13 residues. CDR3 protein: CASRTRTRTEALF. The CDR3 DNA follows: TGTGCAAGCAGAACTAGGACGCGGACTGAAGCTCTCTTT.

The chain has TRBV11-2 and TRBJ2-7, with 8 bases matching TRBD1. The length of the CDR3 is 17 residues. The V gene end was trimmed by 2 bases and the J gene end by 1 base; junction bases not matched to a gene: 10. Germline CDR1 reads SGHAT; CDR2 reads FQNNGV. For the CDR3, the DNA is TGTGCCAGCAGCTTAAGGGGCCGGGACAGGTTGTCCTACGAGCAGTACTTC. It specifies CASSLRGRDRLSYEQYF.

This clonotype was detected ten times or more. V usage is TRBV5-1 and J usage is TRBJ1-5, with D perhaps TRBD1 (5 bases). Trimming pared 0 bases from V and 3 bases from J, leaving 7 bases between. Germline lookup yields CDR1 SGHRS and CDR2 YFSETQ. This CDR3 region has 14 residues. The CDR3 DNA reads TGCGCCAGCAGCTTGGGGGACGCCAATCAGCCCCAGCATTTT. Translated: CASSLGDANQPQHF.

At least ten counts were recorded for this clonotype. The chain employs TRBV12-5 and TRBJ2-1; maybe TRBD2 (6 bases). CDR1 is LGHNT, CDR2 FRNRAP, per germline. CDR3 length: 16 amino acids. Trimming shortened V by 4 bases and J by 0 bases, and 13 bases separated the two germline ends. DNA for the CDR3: TGTGCTAGTGGTTATGGAGGGTCCCCCTCCTACAATGAGCAGTTCTTC. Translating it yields CASGYGGSPSYNEQFF.

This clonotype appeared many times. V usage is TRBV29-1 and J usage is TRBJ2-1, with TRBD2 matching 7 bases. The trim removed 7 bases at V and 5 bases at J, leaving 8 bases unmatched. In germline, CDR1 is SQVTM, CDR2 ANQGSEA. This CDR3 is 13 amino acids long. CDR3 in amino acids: CSAAGTKDNEQFF. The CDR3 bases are TGCAGCGCTGCCGGGACTAAAGACAATGAGCAGTTCTTC.

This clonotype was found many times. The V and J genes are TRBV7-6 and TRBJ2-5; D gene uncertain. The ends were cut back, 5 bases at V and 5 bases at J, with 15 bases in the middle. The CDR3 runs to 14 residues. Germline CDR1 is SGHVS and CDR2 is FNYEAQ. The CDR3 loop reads CASSTGPVPETQYF. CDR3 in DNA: TGTGCCAGCAGCACGGGCCCGGTCCCGGAGACCCAGTACTTC. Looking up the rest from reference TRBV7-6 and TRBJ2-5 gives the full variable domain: GAGVSQSPRYKVTKRGQDVALRCDPISGHVSLYWYRQALGQGPEFLTYFNYEAQQDKSGLPNDRFSAERPEGSISTLTIQRTEQRDSAMYRCASSTGPVPETQYFGPGTRLLVL.

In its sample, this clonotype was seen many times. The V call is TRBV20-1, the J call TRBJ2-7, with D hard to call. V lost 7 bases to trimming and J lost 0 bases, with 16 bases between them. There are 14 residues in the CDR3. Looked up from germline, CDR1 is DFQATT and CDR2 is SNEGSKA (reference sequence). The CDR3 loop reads CSVPLGLFSYEQYF. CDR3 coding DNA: TGCAGTGTTCCTCTAGGGCTGTTCTCCTACGAGCAGTACTTC.

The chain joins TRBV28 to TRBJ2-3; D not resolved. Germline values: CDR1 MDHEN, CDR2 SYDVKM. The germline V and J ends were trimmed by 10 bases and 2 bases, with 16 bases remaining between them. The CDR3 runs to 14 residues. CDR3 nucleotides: TGTGCCAACAGAGGTCAGCTACTCACAGATACGCAGTATTTT. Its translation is CANRGQLLTDTQYF.

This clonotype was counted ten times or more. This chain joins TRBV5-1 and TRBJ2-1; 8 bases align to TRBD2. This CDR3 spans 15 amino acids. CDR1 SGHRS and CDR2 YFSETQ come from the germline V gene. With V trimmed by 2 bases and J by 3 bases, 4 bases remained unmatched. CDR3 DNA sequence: TGCGCCAGCAGCTTAAGCGGGGGTAACTACAATGAGCAGTTCTTC. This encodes CASSLSGGNYNEQFF.

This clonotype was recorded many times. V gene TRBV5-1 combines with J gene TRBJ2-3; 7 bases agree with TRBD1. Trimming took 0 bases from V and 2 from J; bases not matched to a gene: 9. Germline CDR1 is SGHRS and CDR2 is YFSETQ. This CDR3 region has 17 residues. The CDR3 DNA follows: TGCGCCAGCAGCTTGGAAGGGGGCGCGGATTACACAGATACGCAGTATTTT. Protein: CASSLEGGADYTDTQYF. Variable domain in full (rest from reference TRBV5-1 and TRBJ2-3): KAGVTQTPRYLIKTRGQQVTLSCSPISGHRSVSWYQQTPGQGLQFLFEYFSETQRNKGNFPGRFSGRQFSNSRSEMNVSTLELGDSALYLCASSLEGGADYTDTQYFGPGTRLTVL.

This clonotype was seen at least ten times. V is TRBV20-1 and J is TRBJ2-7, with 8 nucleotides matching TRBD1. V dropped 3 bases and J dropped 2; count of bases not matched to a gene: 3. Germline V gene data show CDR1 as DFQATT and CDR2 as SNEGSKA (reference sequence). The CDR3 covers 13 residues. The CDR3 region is CSARTGEPYEQYF. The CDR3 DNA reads TGCAGTGCTAGGACAGGGGAGCCCTACGAGCAGTACTTC.

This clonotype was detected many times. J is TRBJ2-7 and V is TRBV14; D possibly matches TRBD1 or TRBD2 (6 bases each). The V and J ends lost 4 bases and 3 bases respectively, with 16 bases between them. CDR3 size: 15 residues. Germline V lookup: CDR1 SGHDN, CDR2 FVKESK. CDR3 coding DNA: TGTGCCAGCAGCCCGATTTGGGGGGCTCACTACGAGCAGTACTTC. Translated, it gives CASSPIWGAHYEQYF.

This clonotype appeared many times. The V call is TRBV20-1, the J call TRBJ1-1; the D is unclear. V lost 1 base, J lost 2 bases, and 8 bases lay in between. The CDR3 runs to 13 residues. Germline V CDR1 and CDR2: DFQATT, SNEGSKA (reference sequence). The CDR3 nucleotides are TGCAGTGCTAGAGTAAATTTTAACACTGAAGCTTTCTTT. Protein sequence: CSARVNFNTEAFF.

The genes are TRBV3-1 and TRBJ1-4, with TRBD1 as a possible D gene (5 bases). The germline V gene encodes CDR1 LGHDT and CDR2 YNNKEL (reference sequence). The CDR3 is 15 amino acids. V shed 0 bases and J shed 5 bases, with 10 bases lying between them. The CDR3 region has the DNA TGTGCCAGCAGCCAAGATCCCGGGGGAAATGAAAAACTGTTTTTT. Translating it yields CASSQDPGGNEKLFF.

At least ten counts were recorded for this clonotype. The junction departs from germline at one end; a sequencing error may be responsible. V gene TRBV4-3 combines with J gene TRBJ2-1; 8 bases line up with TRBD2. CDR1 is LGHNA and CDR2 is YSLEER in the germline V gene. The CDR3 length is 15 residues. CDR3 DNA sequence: TGCGCCAGCAGCCAAGTACTAGCTGAAGGAGCGGGGGTGATCTTC. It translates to CASSQVLAEGAGVIF.

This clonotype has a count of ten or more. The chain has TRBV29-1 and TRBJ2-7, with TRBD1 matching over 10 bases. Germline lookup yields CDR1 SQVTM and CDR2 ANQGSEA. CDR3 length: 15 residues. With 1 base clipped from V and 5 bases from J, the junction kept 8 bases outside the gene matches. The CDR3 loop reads CSVEARTGGRDEQYF. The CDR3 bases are TGCAGCGTTGAAGCAAGGACAGGGGGGAGAGACGAGCAGTACTTC.

The CDR3 protein is CAWSLSGSYEQYF. CDR3 nucleotides: TGTGCCTGGAGTCTGAGCGGATCCTACGAGCAGTACTTC. The V and J genes are TRBV30 and TRBJ2-7, with a tentative D call TRBD2 (5 bases). The CDR3 is 13 residues long. Germline V gene data show CDR1 as GTSNPN and CDR2 as SVGIG (reference sequence). Deletions cut 2 bases from V and 1 base from J, with 9 bases between.

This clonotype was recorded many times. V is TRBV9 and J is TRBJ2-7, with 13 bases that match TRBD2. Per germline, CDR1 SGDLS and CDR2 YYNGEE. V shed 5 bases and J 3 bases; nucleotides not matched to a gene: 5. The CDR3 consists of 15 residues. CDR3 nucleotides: TGTGCCAGCAGTGGGACTAGCGGGATTGGCTACGAGCAGTACTTC. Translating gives CASSGTSGIGYEQYF.

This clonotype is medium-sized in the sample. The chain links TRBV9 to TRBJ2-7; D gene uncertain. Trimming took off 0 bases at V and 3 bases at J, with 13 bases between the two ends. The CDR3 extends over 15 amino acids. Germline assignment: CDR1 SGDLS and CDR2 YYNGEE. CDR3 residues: CASSVGPKHDYEQYF. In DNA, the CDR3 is TGTGCCAGCAGCGTAGGACCTAAACACGACTACGAGCAGTACTTC.

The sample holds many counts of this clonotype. Written as DNA, the CDR3 is TGCGCCAGCAGCTTGGTCGGTCCCAGCGACAATGAGCAGTTCTTC. Protein sequence: CASSLVGPSDNEQFF. V is TRBV5-1 and J is TRBJ2-1, with D hard to call. The CDR3 loop spans 15 amino acids. Germline values: CDR1 SGHRS, CDR2 YFSETQ. V lost 0 bases and J 5 bases, leaving 12 bases between the germline ends.

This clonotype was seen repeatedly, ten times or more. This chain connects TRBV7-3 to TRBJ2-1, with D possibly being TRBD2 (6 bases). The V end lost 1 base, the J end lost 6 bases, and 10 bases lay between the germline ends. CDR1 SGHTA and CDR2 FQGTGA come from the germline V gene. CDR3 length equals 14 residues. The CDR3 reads CASSLIAVGNEQFF. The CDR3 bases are TGTGCCAGCAGCTTAATAGCGGTTGGCAATGAGCAGTTCTTC.

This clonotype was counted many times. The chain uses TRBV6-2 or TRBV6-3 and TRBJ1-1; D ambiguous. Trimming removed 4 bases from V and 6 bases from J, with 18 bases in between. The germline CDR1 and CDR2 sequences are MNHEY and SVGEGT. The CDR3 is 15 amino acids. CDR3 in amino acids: CASSSMGRRSSEAFF. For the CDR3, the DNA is TGTGCCAGCAGTTCCATGGGTAGGAGGTCGTCTGAAGCTTTCTTT.

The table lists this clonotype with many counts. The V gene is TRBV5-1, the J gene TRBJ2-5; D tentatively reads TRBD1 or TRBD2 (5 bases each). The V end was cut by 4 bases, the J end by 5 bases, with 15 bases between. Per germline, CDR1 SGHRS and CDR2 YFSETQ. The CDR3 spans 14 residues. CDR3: CASSDGREGETQYF. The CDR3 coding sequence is TGCGCCAGCAGCGACGGAAGAGAGGGGGAGACCCAGTACTTC.

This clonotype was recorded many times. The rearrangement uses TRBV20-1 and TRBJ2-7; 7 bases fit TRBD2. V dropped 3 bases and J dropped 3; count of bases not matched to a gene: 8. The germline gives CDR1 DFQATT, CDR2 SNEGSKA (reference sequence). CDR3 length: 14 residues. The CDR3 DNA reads TGCAGTGCTAGTGCGGGGCTAGCGGACTACGAGCAGTACTTC. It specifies CSASAGLADYEQYF.

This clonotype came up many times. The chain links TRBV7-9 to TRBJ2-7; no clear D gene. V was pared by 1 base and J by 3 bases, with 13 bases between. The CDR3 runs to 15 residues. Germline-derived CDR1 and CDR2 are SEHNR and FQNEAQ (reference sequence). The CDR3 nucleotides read TGTGCCAGCAGCTTAGATTCGAGAAGGGTCTACGAGCAGTACTTC. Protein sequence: CASSLDSRRVYEQYF.

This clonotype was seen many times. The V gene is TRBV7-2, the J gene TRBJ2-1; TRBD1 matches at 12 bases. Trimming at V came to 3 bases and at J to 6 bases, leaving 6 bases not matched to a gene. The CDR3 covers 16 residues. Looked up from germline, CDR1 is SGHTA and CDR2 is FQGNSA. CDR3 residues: CASSLTGTGGFNEQFF. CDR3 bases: TGTGCCAGCAGCTTGACCGGGACAGGGGGCTTCAATGAGCAGTTCTTC. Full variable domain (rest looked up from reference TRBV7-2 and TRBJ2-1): GAGVSQSPSNKVTEKGKDVELRCDPISGHTALYWYRQSLGQGLEFLIYFQGNSAPDKSGLPSDRFSAERTGGSVSTLTIQRTQQEDSAVYLCASSLTGTGGFNEQFFGPGTRLTVL.